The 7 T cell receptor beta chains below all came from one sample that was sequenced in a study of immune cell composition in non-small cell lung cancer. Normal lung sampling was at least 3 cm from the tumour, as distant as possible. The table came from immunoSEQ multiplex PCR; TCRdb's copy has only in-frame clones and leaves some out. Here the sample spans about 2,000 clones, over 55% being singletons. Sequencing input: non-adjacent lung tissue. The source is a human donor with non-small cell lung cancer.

For the CDR3, the DNA is TGCAGTGCCCCTAGGGGCTCTGAAGCTTTCTTT. This sequence encodes CSAPRGSEAFF. The chain is built from TRBV20-1 and TRBJ1-1; perhaps TRBD1 as D (5 bases). The CDR3 is made up of 11 amino acids. V shed 6 bases and J shed 6 bases, with 11 bases lying between them. Germline-derived CDR1 and CDR2 are DFQATT and SNEGSKA (reference sequence).

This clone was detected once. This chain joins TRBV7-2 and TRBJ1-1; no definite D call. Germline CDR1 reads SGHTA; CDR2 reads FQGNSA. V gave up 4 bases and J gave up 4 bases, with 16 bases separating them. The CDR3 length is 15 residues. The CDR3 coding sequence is TGTGCCAGCAGCTCCCTAGGAGATGGGTTCACTGAAGCTTTCTTT. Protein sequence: CASSSLGDGFTEAFF.

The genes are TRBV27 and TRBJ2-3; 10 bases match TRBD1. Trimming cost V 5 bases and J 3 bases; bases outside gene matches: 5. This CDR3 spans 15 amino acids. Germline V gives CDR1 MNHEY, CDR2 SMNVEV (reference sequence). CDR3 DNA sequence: TGTGCCAGCAGTCAAGGGACAGGGGAGACAGATACGCAGTATTTT. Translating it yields CASSQGTGETDTQYF.

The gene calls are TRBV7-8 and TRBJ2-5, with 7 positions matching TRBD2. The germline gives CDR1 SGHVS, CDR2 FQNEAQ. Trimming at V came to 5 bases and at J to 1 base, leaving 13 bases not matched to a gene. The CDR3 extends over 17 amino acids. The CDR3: CASSRRSSGSSQETQYF. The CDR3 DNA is TGTGCCAGCAGCCGGCGTAGTAGCGGGTCGTCCCAAGAGACCCAGTACTTC.

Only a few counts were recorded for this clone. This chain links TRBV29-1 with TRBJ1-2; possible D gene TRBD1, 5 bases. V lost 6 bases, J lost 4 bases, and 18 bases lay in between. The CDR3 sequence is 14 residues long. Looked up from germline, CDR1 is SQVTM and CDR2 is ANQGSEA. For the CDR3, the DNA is TGCAGCGTGGGGCAGGGCGGTGAGGTCTATGGCTACACCTTC. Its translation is CSVGQGGEVYGYTF.

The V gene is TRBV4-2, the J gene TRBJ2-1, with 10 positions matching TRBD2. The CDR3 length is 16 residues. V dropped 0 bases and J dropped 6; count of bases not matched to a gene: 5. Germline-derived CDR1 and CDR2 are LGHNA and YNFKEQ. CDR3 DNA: TGTGCCAGCAGCCAAGATAAGGGACTAGCGCTCAATGAGCAGTTCTTC. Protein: CASSQDKGLALNEQFF.

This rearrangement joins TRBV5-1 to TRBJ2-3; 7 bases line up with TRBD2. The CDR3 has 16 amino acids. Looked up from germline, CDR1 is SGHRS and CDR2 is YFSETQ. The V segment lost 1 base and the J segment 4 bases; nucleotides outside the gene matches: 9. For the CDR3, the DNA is TGCGCCAGCAGCTTGATTTCCGGGGGGACGTCAGATACGCAGTATTTT. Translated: CASSLISGGTSDTQYF.